Below, one T cell receptor beta chain is given with its context. This clonotype was seen just once. It lacks a known antigen. An end of the junction differs from the germline gene, which may be a read error. The 39 donors, aged about 6 to 95 years, were systemically healthy Caucasian individuals from Russia. Each donor gave 8 to 10 milliliters of peripheral blood, drawn into EDTA-treated Vacutainer tubes. Ficoll-Paque density-gradient centrifugation was used to isolate PBMCs, with at least 7 million per sample. Total RNA was extracted from PBMCs with Trizol reagent, with at least 5 micrograms obtained per sample. The percentages of naive CD45RAhigh/CD27high T cells were determined by flow cytometry on a PBMC aliquot from every donor. This entry belongs to a study of blood T cells in healthy people across ages (dated by TCRdb to about 2015). Turning to the overall study: In model experiments, template switching captured roughly one uniquely barcoded TCR beta cDNA molecule for every two T cells. To track age-related changes in TCR beta repertoire diversity, the study relied on deep sequencing normalized with unique cDNA molecular identifiers. The donors were split into four age groups: young (average around 15 years), middle-aged (roughly 39), aged (roughly 65) and long-lived (over 80). To avoid experimental bias, donors of different ages were randomly spread across the sequencing lanes. Using the same blood draw, the study looked at two additional independent replicas of 1 million unique cDNA reads for two donors, one aged 18 to 29 and the other aged 80 or older.

Broader findings and caveats from the paper: Because profiling used bulk unsorted PBMCs, naive and antigen-experienced compartments could not be compared conclusively. Estimates of total diversity based on one million sequenced T cells were regarded as lower bounds and as underestimates. Observed TCR beta diversity per million T cells fell roughly linearly with age, and a significant reduction was already apparent by age roughly 40. The long-lived group showed more naive CD4+ T cells, fewer expanded clones and increased TCR diversity than the aged group, suggesting age selection. Because the CMV infection status of the donors was unknown, age-related changes in expanded clonotypes may potentially have been confounded. A strong correlation was found between observed TCR beta diversity and the percentage of naive T cells measured by flow cytometry.

Library prep was done by 5' RACE. The second PCR ran for roughly 6 to 11 cycles and used a J-beta primer mix along with a sample-barcoded 5' primer. A template-switch 5' adaptor carrying 12 random nucleotides introduced a unique molecular identifier onto each TCR beta cDNA molecule. Each sample yielded at least 2.5 million CDR3-containing paired-end reads. All of the RNA was converted into first-strand cDNA using the Mint cDNA synthesis kit, with a TRBC-specific oligonucleotide serving as the primer. Following uracil-DNA glycosylase treatment, all cDNA underwent a first 18-cycle PCR with the universal primers M1SS and BC2_uni_R. From the authors' description of their analysis: For normalization, 1 million high-quality reads were randomly selected from each sample, with every read carrying a distinct molecular identifier. Reads with shared molecular identifiers were discarded instead of being binned into consensus sequences. MiTCR, set to a Q25 quality threshold and the strictest error-elimination algorithm, was used for CDR3 identification, clonotype clustering and error correction. Lower-bound total TCR beta diversity was estimated with a nonparametric unseen species model using Euler transformation. The raw public reads went through TCRdb reprocessing: fastp at Q25, MiXCR clone calling, in-frame beta chains kept. Rows with a matching CDR3 protein are joined into one entry that keeps the most common DNA and genes. The V and J calls were not made by the authors but by TCRdb's processing. The sample contains 1.8 million or so distinct CDR3 sequences, roughly two fifths of them found a single time. The ten biggest clones cover approximately 22% of the sample.

From cysteine to phenylalanine, the CDR3 is 15 amino acids long. Only the CDR3 DNA is retained, 45 bases long and in frame from the first base. The germline V gene sets CDR1 to LGHNA and CDR2 to YSLEER. The chain is assembled from TRBV4-3 and TRBJ1-2; the D gene identity is not certain. Sequences were obtained from blood. The source is a human donor in good health. The DNA sequence is TGCGCCGGCAGCCAACGACTAGACTTTAACTATGGCTACACCTTC. This codes for CAGSQRLDFNYGYTF.